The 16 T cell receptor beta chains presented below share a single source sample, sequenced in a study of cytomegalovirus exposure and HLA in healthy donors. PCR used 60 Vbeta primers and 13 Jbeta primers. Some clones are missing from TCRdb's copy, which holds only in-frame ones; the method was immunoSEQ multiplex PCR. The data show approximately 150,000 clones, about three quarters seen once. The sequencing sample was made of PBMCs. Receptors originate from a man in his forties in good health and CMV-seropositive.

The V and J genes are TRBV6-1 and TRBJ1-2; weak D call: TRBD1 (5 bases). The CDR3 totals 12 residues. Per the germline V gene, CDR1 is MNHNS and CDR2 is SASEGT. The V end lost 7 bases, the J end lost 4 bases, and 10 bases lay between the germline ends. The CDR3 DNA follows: TGTGCCAGCACCGGGACTGTCTATGGCTACACCTTC. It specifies CASTGTVYGYTF.

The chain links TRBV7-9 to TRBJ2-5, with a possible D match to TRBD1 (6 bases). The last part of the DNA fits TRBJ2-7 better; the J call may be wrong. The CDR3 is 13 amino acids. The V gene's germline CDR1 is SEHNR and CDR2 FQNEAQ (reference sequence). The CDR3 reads CASSFTGLHEQYF. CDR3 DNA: TGTGCCAGCAGCTTTACAGGGTTACACGAGCAGTACTTC.

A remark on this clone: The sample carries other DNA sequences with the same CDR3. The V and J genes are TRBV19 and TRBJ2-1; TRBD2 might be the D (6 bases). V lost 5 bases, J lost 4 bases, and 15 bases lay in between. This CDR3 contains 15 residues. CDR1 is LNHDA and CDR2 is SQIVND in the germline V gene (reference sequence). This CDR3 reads CASSGSGGPYNEQFF. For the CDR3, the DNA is TGTGCCAGTAGTGGTAGCGGCGGGCCTTACAATGAGCAGTTCTTC.

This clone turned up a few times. CDR3 DNA sequence: TGTGCCAGTAGACGGGGTCCGGGGGAAGCCTATAGCAATCAGCCCCAGCATTTT. Translated: CASRRGPGEAYSNQPQHF. V gene TRBV19 combines with J gene TRBJ1-5; D perhaps matches TRBD1 (5 bases). Deletions cut 6 bases from V and 0 bases from J, with 21 bases between. CDR1 LNHDA and CDR2 SQIVND come from the germline V gene (reference sequence). The CDR3 is 18 amino acids.

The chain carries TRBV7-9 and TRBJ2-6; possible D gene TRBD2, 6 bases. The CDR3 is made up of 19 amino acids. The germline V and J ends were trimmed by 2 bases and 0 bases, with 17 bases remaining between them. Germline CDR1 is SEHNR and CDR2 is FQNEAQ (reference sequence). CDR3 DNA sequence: TGTGCCAGCAGCTTAAAGGGCTGGGGGGTTCACTCTGGGGCCAACGTCCTGACTTTC. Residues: CASSLKGWGVHSGANVLTF.

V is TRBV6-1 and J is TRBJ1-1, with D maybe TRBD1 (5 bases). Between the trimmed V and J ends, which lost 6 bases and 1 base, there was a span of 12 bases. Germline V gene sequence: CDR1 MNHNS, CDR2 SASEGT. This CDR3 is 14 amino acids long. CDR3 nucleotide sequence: TGTGCCAGCAGGGTAGACAGTTGGAACACTGAAGCTTTCTTT. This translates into CASRVDSWNTEAFF.

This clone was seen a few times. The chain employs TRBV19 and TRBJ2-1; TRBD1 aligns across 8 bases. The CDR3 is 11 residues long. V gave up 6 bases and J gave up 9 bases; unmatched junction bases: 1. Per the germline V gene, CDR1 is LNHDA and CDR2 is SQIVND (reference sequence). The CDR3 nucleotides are TGTGCCAGTAGCGACAGGGGTGAGCAGTTCTTC. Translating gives CASSDRGEQFF.

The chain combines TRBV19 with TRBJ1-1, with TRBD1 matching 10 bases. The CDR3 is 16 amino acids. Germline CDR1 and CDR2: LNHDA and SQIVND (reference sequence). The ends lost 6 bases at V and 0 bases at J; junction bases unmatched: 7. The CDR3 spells CASRRTGGGLNTEAFF. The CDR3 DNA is TGTGCCAGTAGGCGGACAGGGGGGGGTTTGAACACTGAAGCTTTCTTT.

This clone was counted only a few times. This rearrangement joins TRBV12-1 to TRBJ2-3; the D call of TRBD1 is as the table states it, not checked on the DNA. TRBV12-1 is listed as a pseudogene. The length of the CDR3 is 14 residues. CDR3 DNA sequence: TGTGCCAGCAGCTCGGACAGGGGCACAGATACGCAGTATTTT. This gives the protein CASSSDRGTDTQYF.

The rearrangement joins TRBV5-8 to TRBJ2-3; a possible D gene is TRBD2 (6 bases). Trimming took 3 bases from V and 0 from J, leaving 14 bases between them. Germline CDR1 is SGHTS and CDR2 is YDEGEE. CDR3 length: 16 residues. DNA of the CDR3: TGTGCCAGCAGCTCCGGGACTCCCAAAAGCACAGATACGCAGTATTTT. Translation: CASSSGTPKSTDTQYF.

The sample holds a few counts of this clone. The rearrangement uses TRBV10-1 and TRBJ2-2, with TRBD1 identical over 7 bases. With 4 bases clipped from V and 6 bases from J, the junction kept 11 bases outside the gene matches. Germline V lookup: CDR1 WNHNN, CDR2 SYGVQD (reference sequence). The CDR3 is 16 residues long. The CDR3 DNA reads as TGCGCCAGCAGTGCAAGCCTAGACAGGGTCCCCGGGGAGCTGTTTTTT. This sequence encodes CASSASLDRVPGELFF.

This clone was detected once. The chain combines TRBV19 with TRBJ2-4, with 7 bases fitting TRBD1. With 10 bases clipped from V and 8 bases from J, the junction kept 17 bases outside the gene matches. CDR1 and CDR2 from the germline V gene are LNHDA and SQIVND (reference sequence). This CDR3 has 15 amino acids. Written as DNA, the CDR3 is TGTGCCACCAATGACAGGGCCAGGGGTGGATACATTCAGTACTTC. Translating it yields CATNDRARGGYIQYF.

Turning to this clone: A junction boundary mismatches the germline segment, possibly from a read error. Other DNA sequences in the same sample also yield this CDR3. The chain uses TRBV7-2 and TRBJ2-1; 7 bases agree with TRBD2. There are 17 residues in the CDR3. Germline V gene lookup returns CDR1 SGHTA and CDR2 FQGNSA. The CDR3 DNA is TGTGCCAGTAGCTTCGCGTGGGGCGGGAGTAAGGTGGATGAGCAGTTCTTC. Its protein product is CASSFAWGGSKVDEQFF. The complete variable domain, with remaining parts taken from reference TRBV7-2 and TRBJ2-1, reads GAGVSQSPSNKVTEKGKDVELRCDPISGHTALYWYRQSLGQGLEFLIYFQGNSAPDKSGLPSDRFSAERTGGSVSTLTIQRTQQEDSAVYLCASSFAWGGSKVDEQFFGPGTRLTVL.

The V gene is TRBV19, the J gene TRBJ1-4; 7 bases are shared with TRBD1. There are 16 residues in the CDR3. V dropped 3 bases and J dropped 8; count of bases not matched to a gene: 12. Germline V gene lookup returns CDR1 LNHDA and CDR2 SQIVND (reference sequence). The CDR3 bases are TGTGCCAGTAGTATGTCGAGAGGGGGCCGGAAGGAAAAACTGTTTTTT. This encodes CASSMSRGGRKEKLFF.

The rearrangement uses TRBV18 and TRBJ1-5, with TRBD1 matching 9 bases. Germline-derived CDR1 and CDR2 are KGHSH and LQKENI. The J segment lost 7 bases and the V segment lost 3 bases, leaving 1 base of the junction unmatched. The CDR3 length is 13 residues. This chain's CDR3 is CASSPDRGQPQHF. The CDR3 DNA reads TGTGCCAGCTCACCCGACAGGGGGCAGCCCCAGCATTTT.

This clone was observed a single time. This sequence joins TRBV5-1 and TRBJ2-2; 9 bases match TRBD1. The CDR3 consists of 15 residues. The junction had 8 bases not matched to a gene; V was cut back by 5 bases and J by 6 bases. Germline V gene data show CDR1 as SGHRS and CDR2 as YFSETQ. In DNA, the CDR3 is TGCGCCAGCAGGACCGGGACAGGGCATCCCGGGGAGCTGTTTTTT. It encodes CASRTGTGHPGELFF.